Listed below are T cell receptor beta chains from one sample, sequenced in a study of Graves' ophthalmopathy and Graves' hyperthyroidism. Via MiXCR, TCRdb re-called the multiplex PCR reads, giving one row per CDR3 protein. The sample consists of roughly 1.1 million distinct CDR3 sequences, 35% to 40% of them appearing once. Sample: peripheral blood or thyroid tissue (not recorded which). The receptors derive from an adult man with Graves' hyperthyroidism. The CDR3 runs from the conserved cysteine through the conserved F or W.

V gene	J gene	CDR3 protein
TRBV11-2	TRBJ2-6	CASSSHRDRDSGANVLTF
TRBV7-2	TRBJ1-2	CASGTPYQDGYTF
TRBV7-9	TRBJ2-5	CASSVQAGVPETRCF
TRBV29-1	TRBJ1-1	CSVQQGASEAFF
TRBV12-3/TRBV12-4	TRBJ2-7	CASSSWTGKTYEQYF
TRBV7-2	TRBJ1-5	CASSSQGQTQHF
TRBV10-3	TRBJ1-1	CAIGPRNTEAFF
TRBV7-6	TRBJ1-6	CASSPDYRNSPLHF
TRBV10-2	TRBJ2-2	CASSPSGGSPTGELFF
TRBV4-2	TRBJ1-6	CASSQERTLGGSPLHF
TRBV25-1	TRBJ1-2	CASSGLTRDYGYTF
TRBV7-9	TRBJ1-1	CASRDKKGLNTEAFF
TRBV14	TRBJ1-6	CASSQDRLNNSPLHF
TRBV7-3	TRBJ2-5	CASSYSDRGTQYF
TRBV29-1	TRBJ2-2	CSAIRTGNTGELFF
TRBV10-3	TRBJ2-7	CAAARASDSYEQYF
TRBV2	TRBJ1-5	CASSDQVRPQHF
TRBV24-1	TRBJ1-5	CATSGQYSNQPQHF
TRBV4-3	TRBJ1-2	CASSQAVGGPNYGYTF
TRBV4-3	TRBJ1-2	CASSPGGGDFADDYGYTF
TRBV6-6	TRBJ2-2	CASSTPAGELFF
TRBV20-1	TRBJ2-7	CSARLAVSYEQYF
TRBV4-1	TRBJ1-6	CASSQDLTGSISPLHF
TRBV9	TRBJ2-7	CASSVEGRTGSYEQYF
TRBV19	TRBJ1-1	CASSLLEMNTEAFF
TRBV6-5	TRBJ1-4	CASSPQGGEKLFF
TRBV20-1	TRBJ1-2	CSASPGRGYGYTF
TRBV10-1	TRBJ1-1	CASSERQDGAEAFF
TRBV7-2	TRBJ2-7	CASSLHGTSGSYEQYF
TRBV5-6	TRBJ2-7	CASSLDEREWNEQYF